This section outlines one TCR beta chain sequence together with its context. The CDR3 has 12 residues. The V gene's germline CDR1 is SEHNR and CDR2 FQNEAQ (reference sequence). After removal of 9 bases from V and 5 bases from J, the junction contained 5 bases not matched to a gene. The sample is drawn from a study of blood T cell repertoires in COVID-19. The wider study: Italy, Spain and the United States were the sources of the convalescent and acute COVID-19 samples. PBMCs, B-cell-depleted T cells, or T cells provided the cDNA or gDNA that made up the material.

Authors' methods: Estimation of nucleated cell counts was performed using reference gene primer amplification. TCRdb keeps only in-frame clones here, not all; method: immunoSEQ multiplex PCR. Clonal size and the V and J genes are those of that table, whereas D and trimming came from the DNA. This table holds around 700,000 clones, around 90% found once. What was sequenced was peripheral blood. The receptor comes from a young woman with acute or convalescent COVID-19. This sequence joins TRBV7-9 and TRBJ2-5; 8 bases fit TRBD2. CDR3 DNA: TGTGCCAGTAGCGGGGACTACGAGACCCAGTACTTC. This translates into CASSGDYETQYF.